This record looks at one T cell receptor beta chain sequence and its context. This sample was taken from a study of blood T cell repertoires in COVID-19. Clones were sequenced by immunoSEQ multiplex PCR, and TCRdb holds only the in-frame ones, with some missing. This sample carries approximately 66,000 clones, roughly 90% of them seen once, and the ten largest clones take over 20%. CDR1 and CDR2 (germline): MDHEN, SYDVKM. The CDR3 is 16 residues long. The ends lost 8 bases at V and 5 bases at J; junction bases unmatched: 14. This receptor was taken from a woman aged 50 to 65 with active or convalescent COVID-19. Sequenced input: peripheral blood. The V call is TRBV28, the J call TRBJ2-5; 10 positions agree with TRBD1. The CDR3 region is CASSTAGQGNQETQYF. Here the CDR3 DNA reads TGTGCCAGCTCTACCGCGGGACAGGGGAATCAGGAGACCCAGTACTTC.